This T cell receptor (beta chain) was sequenced for a study of shared clonotypes between healthy human individuals. On this clone: No antigen is known for it.

Per the germline V gene, CDR1 is SGHRS and CDR2 is YFSETQ. CDR3 size: 16 residues. J was trimmed by 0 bases and V by 2 bases; bases with no gene match: 3. Naive-designated CD8 cells lacked CD45RO, were positively enriched for CCR7, and omitted terminally differentiated effector memory CD45RA+ cells. Assay runs were performed at deep level. Data came from immunoSEQ multiplex PCR; TCRdb stores just in-frame clones and leaves some out. This table holds more than 2 million clones, over 85% found once. General study findings and limits: Having only a few donors restricted how much genetic and exposure-history diversity was captured.

Sample: naive CD8+ T cells from PBMCs. The chain carries TRBV5-1 and TRBJ2-7; 12 nucleotides agree with TRBD2. The TCR was taken from a young man in good health. Some clones in this sample may be carry-over from other donors' samples. The CDR3 is CASSLGTSGYSYEQYF. The CDR3 DNA follows: TGCGCCAGCAGCTTAGGGACTAGCGGGTACTCCTACGAGCAGTACTTC.